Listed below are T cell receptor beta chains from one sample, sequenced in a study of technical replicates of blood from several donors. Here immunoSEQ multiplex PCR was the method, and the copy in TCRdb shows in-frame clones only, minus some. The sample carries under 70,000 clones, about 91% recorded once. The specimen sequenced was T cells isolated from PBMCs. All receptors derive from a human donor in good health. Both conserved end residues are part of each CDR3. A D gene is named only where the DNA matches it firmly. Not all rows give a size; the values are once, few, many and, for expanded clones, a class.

DNA: TGTGCCAGCAGCGTAAACCCAGGGGAATTTCGGCCTGGGGCCAACGTCCTGACTTTC; CDR3: CASSVNPGEFRPGANVLTF; length: 19; J: TRBJ2-6; V: TRBV9; size: .; D: .
DNA: TGTGCCAGCAGTTTATACGGGAGCATCATCGTCCATGAGCAGTTCTTC; CDR3: CASSLYGSIIVHEQFF; length: 16; J: TRBJ2-1; V: TRBV27; size: .; D: .
DNA: TGTGCCAGCAGAGCCGCAGGGGGCCTAATGAACACTGAAGCTTTCTTT; CDR3: CASRAAGGLMNTEAFF; length: 16; J: TRBJ1-1; V: TRBV28; size: .; D: TRBD1
DNA: TGTGCCAGCAGCTCTGGGCTTGAGAGCTATGGCTACACCTTC; CDR3: CASSSGLESYGYTF; length: 14; J: TRBJ1-2; V: TRBV5-4; size: .; D: .
DNA: TGCGCCAGCAGCCAACAGTGGTCAGGGGGCTATGGCTACACCTTC; CDR3: CASSQQWSGGYGYTF; length: 15; J: TRBJ1-2; V: TRBV4-1; size: .; D: TRBD1
DNA: TGCGCCAGCAGCGTAAGCGGGACGGATGATGAAAAACTGTTTTTT; CDR3: CASSVSGTDDEKLFF; length: 15; J: TRBJ1-4; V: TRBV5-1; size: .; D: .
DNA: TGTGCCAGCACCTTGACAGGGGACTATGGCTACACCTTC; CDR3: CASTLTGDYGYTF; length: 13; J: TRBJ1-2; V: TRBV7-9; size: .; D: TRBD1
DNA: TGCGCCAGCAGCCAAAAAGCCAAGAACACTGAAGCTTTCTTT; CDR3: CASSQKAKNTEAFF; length: 14; J: TRBJ1-1; V: TRBV4-1; size: .; D: .
DNA: TGTGCCAGCACGAGATACGGTAACACCGGGGAGCTGTTTTTT; CDR3: CASTRYGNTGELFF; length: 14; J: TRBJ2-2; V: TRBV27; size: .; D: .
DNA: TGTGCCAGCCGTGCCCGCATGAGGGTTTGGGAGACCCAGTACTTC; CDR3: CASRARMRVWETQYF; length: 15; J: TRBJ2-5; V: TRBV6-5; size: .; D: .
DNA: TGTGCCAGCAGCCCCCTCGGAGGGCACAATGAGCAGTTCTTC; CDR3: CASSPLGGHNEQFF; length: 14; J: TRBJ2-1; V: TRBV7-3; size: .; D: .
DNA: TGCAGCGTTGTCGTTGTATACGAGCAGTACTTC; CDR3: CSVVVVYEQYF; length: 11; J: TRBJ2-7; V: TRBV29-1; size: .; D: .
DNA: TGTGCCAGCAGTGCACACAGGCGAAATGAGCAGTTCTTC; CDR3: CASSAHRRNEQFF; length: 13; J: TRBJ2-1; V: TRBV27; size: .; D: .
DNA: TGTGCCAGCAGTTTATCGACAACAGGTACCGGGGAGCTGTTTTTT; CDR3: CASSLSTTGTGELFF; length: 15; J: TRBJ2-2; V: TRBV27; size: .; D: .
DNA: TGTGCCAGCAGCTTAGCGGTCAGGTACCAAGAGACCCAGTACTTC; CDR3: CASSLAVRYQETQYF; length: 15; J: TRBJ2-5; V: TRBV7-6; size: .; D: .
DNA: TGCGCCAGCAGCTCCCAACGACTAGCGGGAGGCTCCTACAATGAGCAGTTCTTC; CDR3: CASSSQRLAGGSYNEQFF; length: 18; J: TRBJ2-1; V: TRBV5-1; size: .; D: TRBD2
DNA: TGTGCCAGCGGCCAGACAGCTGGGGACACCGGGGAGCTGTTTTTT; CDR3: CASGQTAGDTGELFF; length: 15; J: TRBJ2-2; V: TRBV7-3; size: .; D: .
DNA: TGTGCCAGCAGCTTAACCTTGACTAGCCACAATGAGCAGTTCTTC; CDR3: CASSLTLTSHNEQFF; length: 15; J: TRBJ2-1; V: TRBV7-2; size: .; D: TRBD2
DNA: TGCGCCAGCAGTGAGTGGAGGGCAGATCAGCCCCAGCATTTT; CDR3: CASSEWRADQPQHF; length: 14; J: TRBJ1-5; V: TRBV10-1; size: .; D: .
DNA: TGTGCCAGCAGGGCGGACAGGTTCCTGGAAGCTTTCTTT; CDR3: CASRADRFLEAFF; length: 13; J: TRBJ1-1; V: TRBV7-9; size: few; D: TRBD1
DNA: TGTGCCAGCAGCGGGGGCGGGTACAATGAGCAGTTCTTC; CDR3: CASSGGGYNEQFF; length: 13; J: TRBJ2-1; V: TRBV7-3; size: .; D: .
DNA: TGTGCCAGCAGTTTATGGGGAAGCGGAGGGATAGGGGCCTACGAGCAGTACTTC; CDR3: CASSLWGSGGIGAYEQYF; length: 18; J: TRBJ2-7; V: TRBV28; size: .; D: .
DNA: TGTGCCAGCAGCCAGGGACTAGCGGTATACTACAATGAGCAGTTCTTC; CDR3: CASSQGLAVYYNEQFF; length: 16; J: TRBJ2-1; V: TRBV11-2; size: few; D: TRBD2
DNA: TGTGCCAGCCGGGACAGGGGAGACTATGGCTACACCTTC; CDR3: CASRDRGDYGYTF; length: 13; J: TRBJ1-2; V: TRBV11-1; size: once; D: TRBD1
DNA: TGTGCCAGCAGCTTATTTGCGGGACCCTACAATGAGCAGTTCTTC; CDR3: CASSLFAGPYNEQFF; length: 15; J: TRBJ2-1; V: TRBV11-2; size: .; D: .
DNA: TGTGCCAGCAGCCACATGGACAGGGGTATCCCCTACGAGCAGTACTTC; CDR3: CASSHMDRGIPYEQYF; length: 16; J: TRBJ2-7; V: TRBV7-8; size: .; D: TRBD1
DNA: TGTGCCAGCAGCTCCATTAGGGCTAGCGGGTCAACCACCTACGAGCAGTACTTC; CDR3: CASSSIRASGSTTYEQYF; length: 18; J: TRBJ2-7; V: TRBV5-4; size: .; D: TRBD2
DNA: TGTGCCAGCAGCTTGTCGGGGCAAGAGACCCAGTACTTC; CDR3: CASSLSGQETQYF; length: 13; J: TRBJ2-5; V: TRBV7-9; size: .; D: .
DNA: TGTGCCAGCAGCCCAGGGGCCCCGCGGGAGGTCACCGGGGAGCTGTTTTTT; CDR3: CASSPGAPREVTGELFF; length: 17; J: TRBJ2-2; V: TRBV7-2; size: .; D: TRBD2
DNA: TGCGCCAGCAGCCAGGGCAGACATCCCCGAGAGTATAGCAATCAGCCCCAGCATTTT; CDR3: CASSQGRHPREYSNQPQHF; length: 19; J: TRBJ1-5; V: TRBV4-1; size: .; D: .
DNA: TGTGCCAGCAGCTTAGTAAGGGGAGGGGATAAGAATACGCAGTATTTT; CDR3: CASSLVRGGDKNTQYF; length: 16; J: TRBJ2-3; V: TRBV7-2; size: once; D: TRBD2
DNA: TGTGCCAGCAGCCCTGGGACTAGCGGGAGAAACGAGCAGTACTTC; CDR3: CASSPGTSGRNEQYF; length: 15; J: TRBJ2-7; V: TRBV9; size: .; D: TRBD2
DNA: TGTGCCAGCAGCCAAGTGGCAGTCAGTTACTCTGGAAACACCATATATTTT; CDR3: CASSQVAVSYSGNTIYF; length: 17; J: TRBJ1-3; V: TRBV4-2; size: once; D: .
DNA: TGTGCCACCAGCAGAGCCCCTTTTCAGCCCCAGCATTTT; CDR3: CATSRAPFQPQHF; length: 13; J: TRBJ1-5; V: TRBV15; size: .; D: .
DNA: TGCGCCAGCAGCTTGGGTGAGCTAGGTGAAGAGACCCAGTACTTC; CDR3: CASSLGELGEETQYF; length: 15; J: TRBJ2-5; V: TRBV5-1; size: .; D: .
DNA: TGTGCCAGCAGAAGGGACAGGGGGCCCTACGAGCAGTACTTC; CDR3: CASRRDRGPYEQYF; length: 14; J: TRBJ2-7; V: TRBV28; size: .; D: TRBD1
DNA: TGTGCCAGCAGTCCCCAGAGACAAGCAAAGACATACGAGCAGTACTTC; CDR3: CASSPQRQAKTYEQYF; length: 16; J: TRBJ2-7; V: TRBV27; size: .; D: .
DNA: TGTGCAAGTCGCTTAGCGCTGCGGGAGAGGCGGGAGCTGTTTTTT; CDR3: CASRLALRERRELFF; length: 15; J: TRBJ2-2; V: TRBV12-2; size: .; D: .
DNA: TGTGCCAGCAGTTCACAGTACGAGCAGTACTTC; CDR3: CASSSQYEQYF; length: 11; J: TRBJ2-7; V: TRBV28; size: .; D: .
DNA: TGTGCCAGCAGCACTCGGGAGGGAACTGAAGCTTTCTTT; CDR3: CASSTREGTEAFF; length: 13; J: TRBJ1-1; V: TRBV11-3; size: .; D: .
DNA: TGTGCCAGCTCACCCCGGGACAGCATGAACACTGAAGCTTTCTTT; CDR3: CASSPRDSMNTEAFF; length: 15; J: TRBJ1-1; V: TRBV18; size: .; D: TRBD1
DNA: TGTGCCAGCAGCGTTACAGGGAATCAGGGGGAGCTGTTTTTT; CDR3: CASSVTGNQGELFF; length: 14; J: TRBJ2-2; V: TRBV11-2; size: .; D: .